Listed below are T cell receptor beta chains from one sample, sequenced in a study of blood T cells in healthy people across ages. TCRdb passed the 5' RACE reads through MiXCR, listing each CDR3 protein once. The sample shows approximately 810,000 distinct CDR3 sequences, under 35% of them seen only once. Material for sequencing was blood. The receptors stem from a woman at least 80 years old in good health. The CDR3 runs from the conserved cysteine through the conserved F or W. A D gene is named only where the DNA matches it firmly. Size is stated for part of the rows, as once, few or many counts, or as a class when the clone is expanded.

D: -
V: TRBV20-1
J: TRBJ1-5
size: -
CDR3: CSARRWRGNQPQHF
DNA: TGCAGTGCTAGACGGTGGCGCGGCAATCAGCCCCAGCATTTT

D: -
V: TRBV7-6
J: TRBJ2-5
size: many
CDR3: CASSLRWTEAGETQYF
DNA: TGTGCCAGCAGCTTACGATGGACCGAAGCCGGGGAGACCCAGTACTTC

D: -
V: TRBV3-1
J: TRBJ1-2
size: -
CDR3: CASRSPGWGGYTF
DNA: TGTGCCAGCAGATCTCCGGGCTGGGGGGGCTACACCTTC

D: TRBD2
V: TRBV6-2/TRBV6-3
J: TRBJ2-5
size: -
CDR3: CAGSYSGGSQETQYF
DNA: TGTGCCGGCAGTTACTCGGGGGGAAGTCAAGAGACCCAGTACTTC

D: -
V: TRBV6-1
J: TRBJ2-5
size: many
CDR3: CASSEVTTGKETQYF
DNA: TGTGCCAGCAGTGAAGTGACTACAGGGAAAGAGACCCAGTACTTC

D: -
V: TRBV20-1
J: TRBJ2-2
size: many
CDR3: CSARSADSAGELFF
DNA: TGCAGTGCTAGGAGTGCCGATAGCGCCGGGGAGCTGTTTTTT

D: TRBD1
V: TRBV12-3/TRBV12-4
J: TRBJ1-2
size: many
CDR3: CASRFRQGAYGYTF
DNA: TGTGCCAGCAGGTTCAGACAGGGGGCCTATGGCTACACCTTC

D: -
V: TRBV5-4
J: TRBJ1-2
size: -
CDR3: CAQSTGIPSKNYGYTF
DNA: TGTGCTCAGTCCACTGGGATCCCCTCGAAAAACTATGGCTACACCTTC

D: TRBD1
V: TRBV20-1
J: TRBJ2-1
size: many
CDR3: CSARLGQGANEQFF
DNA: TGCAGTGCTAGGCTAGGACAGGGGGCGAATGAGCAGTTCTTC

D: TRBD2
V: TRBV11-2
J: TRBJ2-7
size: few
CDR3: CASSLETGGRLYEQYF
DNA: TGTGCCAGCAGCTTAGAAACGGGAGGGCGACTCTACGAGCAGTACTTC

D: -
V: TRBV11-2
J: TRBJ1-2
size: -
CDR3: CASSHDGHIYGYTF
DNA: TGTGCCAGCAGCCACGATGGCCACATCTATGGCTACACCTTC

D: TRBD2
V: TRBV3-1
J: TRBJ2-7
size: -
CDR3: CASRTSGTTEQYF
DNA: TGTGCCAGCAGAACTAGCGGGACAACCGAGCAGTACTTC

D: TRBD1
V: TRBV2
J: TRBJ1-5
size: -
CDR3: CASRDRGLYQPQHF
DNA: TGTGCCAGCAGGGACAGGGGGCTATATCAGCCCCAGCATTTT

D: -
V: TRBV11-2
J: TRBJ1-1
size: many
CDR3: CASSFGQKNTEAFF
DNA: TGTGCCAGCAGCTTCGGACAGAAGAACACTGAAGCTTTCTTT

D: -
V: TRBV7-6
J: TRBJ1-3
size: -
CDR3: CASSQTESSGNTIYF
DNA: TGTGCCAGCAGCCAGACTGAGAGCTCTGGAAACACCATATATTTT

D: TRBD2
V: TRBV7-2
J: TRBJ2-1
size: -
CDR3: CASSLAKAGGSDEQFF
DNA: TGTGCCAGCAGCTTAGCCAAAGCGGGGGGCAGCGATGAGCAGTTCTTC

D: TRBD1
V: TRBV7-8
J: TRBJ1-1
size: -
CDR3: CASSFFRGQGEAFF
DNA: TGTGCCAGCAGCTTCTTCAGGGGGCAGGGCGAAGCTTTCTTT

D: TRBD1
V: TRBV7-2
J: TRBJ1-2
size: -
CDR3: CASSSQGARVYGHTF
DNA: TGTGCCAGCAGCTCACAGGGGGCGAGGGTCTATGGCCACACCTTC

D: -
V: TRBV5-1
J: TRBJ1-6
size: -
CDR3: CASSKQSLRPPLHF
DNA: TGCGCCAGCAGCAAACAGAGCCTTAGGCCACCCCTCCACTTT

D: -
V: TRBV2
J: TRBJ1-1
size: -
CDR3: CASRVSKQGRGDRNEAFF
DNA: TGTGCCAGCAGGGTTTCGAAACAGGGCCGGGGGGACCGAAATGAAGCTTTCTTT

D: -
V: TRBV20-1
J: TRBJ2-2
size: few
CDR3: CSARQGIGELFF
DNA: TGCAGTGCTAGACAGGGTATCGGGGAGCTGTTTTTT

D: TRBD1
V: TRBV20-1
J: TRBJ2-7
size: -
CDR3: CSARDRVGLYEQYF
DNA: TGCAGTGCTAGGGACAGGGTTGGGCTCTACGAGCAGTACTTC

D: -
V: TRBV15
J: TRBJ1-2
size: few
CDR3: CATSRALGGFYGYTF
DNA: TGTGCCACCAGCAGAGCCTTGGGGGGCTTCTATGGCTACACCTTC

D: -
V: TRBV6-2/TRBV6-3
J: TRBJ2-1
size: -
CDR3: CASNSRSGGSYNKQFF
DNA: TGTGCCAGCAATTCTCGTAGTGGAGGCTCCTACAATAAGCAGTTCTTC

D: -
V: TRBV10-3
J: TRBJ1-5
size: -
CDR3: CAISESRPLNQPQHF
DNA: TGTGCCATCAGTGAGTCAAGACCGCTAAATCAGCCCCAGCATTTT

D: -
V: TRBV27
J: TRBJ2-7
size: many
CDR3: CASKSQGPYEQYF
DNA: TGTGCCAGCAAATCCCAGGGCCCCTACGAGCAGTACTTC

D: -
V: TRBV20-1
J: TRBJ1-3
size: -
CDR3: CSARGGRKLSGNTIYF
DNA: TGCAGTGCTAGAGGTGGCAGAAAACTCTCTGGAAACACCATATATTTT

D: -
V: TRBV12-3/TRBV12-4
J: TRBJ1-5
size: many
CDR3: CASSLGVGNQPQHF
DNA: TGTGCCAGCAGCTTAGGAGTGGGGAATCAGCCCCAGCATTTT

D: -
V: TRBV20-1
J: TRBJ2-3
size: once
CDR3: CSASFTDTRYF
DNA: TGCAGTGCTAGCTTCACAGATACGCGGTATTTT

D: TRBD1
V: TRBV3-1
J: TRBJ1-2
size: many
CDR3: CASSQEGTGVGYTF
DNA: TGTGCCAGCAGCCAAGAAGGGACAGGGGTCGGCTACACCTTC

D: TRBD2
V: TRBV20-1
J: TRBJ2-5
size: many
CDR3: CSATSGGETQYF
DNA: TGCAGTGCAACTAGCGGGGGCGAGACCCAGTACTTC

D: TRBD1
V: TRBV11-2
J: TRBJ2-7
size: -
CDR3: CASSLEVVGTGVDEQYF
DNA: TGTGCCAGCAGCTTAGAGGTAGTGGGGACAGGGGTCGACGAGCAGTACTTC

D: -
V: TRBV7-9
J: TRBJ2-2
size: few
CDR3: CASSLKGVTGELFF
DNA: TGTGCCAGCAGCTTAAAGGGCGTCACCGGGGAGCTGTTTTTT

D: -
V: TRBV19
J: TRBJ2-3
size: many
CDR3: CASSIDRAASTDTQYF
DNA: TGTGCCAGTAGTATAGATCGGGCAGCGAGCACAGATACGCAGTATTTT

D: -
V: TRBV5-1
J: TRBJ2-5
size: many
CDR3: CASSLEMRVGQETQYF
DNA: TGCGCCAGCAGCTTGGAGATGAGGGTAGGCCAAGAGACCCAGTACTTC

D: TRBD1
V: TRBV5-1
J: TRBJ1-6
size: -
CDR3: CASSPGTGVSSPRHF
DNA: TGCGCCAGCAGCCCGGGGACAGGGGTGAGTTCACCCCGCCACTTT

D: -
V: TRBV12-3/TRBV12-4
J: TRBJ1-4
size: many
CDR3: CASSWGRATNEKLFF
DNA: TGTGCCAGCAGTTGGGGCCGGGCAACTAATGAAAAACTGTTTTTT

D: TRBD1
V: TRBV4-1
J: TRBJ1-2
size: many
CDR3: CASSQGQGRVAKRHYTF
DNA: TGCGCCAGCAGCCAGGGACAGGGTAGGGTTGCTAAGAGACACTACACCTTC

D: -
V: TRBV6-2/TRBV6-3
J: TRBJ2-7
size: many
CDR3: CASTNSPSTPYEQYF
DNA: TGTGCCAGCACTAACAGCCCTTCAACTCCCTACGAGCAGTACTTC

D: -
V: TRBV6-1
J: TRBJ1-1
size: few
CDR3: CASSERLWNTEAFF
DNA: TGTGCCAGCAGTGAAAGACTGTGGAACACTGAAGCTTTCTTT

D: -
V: TRBV20-1
J: TRBJ2-7
size: many
CDR3: CSARVLPSSSYEQYF
DNA: TGCAGTGCTAGAGTCCTACCCTCGAGCTCCTACGAGCAGTACTTC

D: TRBD1
V: TRBV7-2
J: TRBJ1-1
size: -
CDR3: CASSLVGQGVRTEAFF
DNA: TGTGCCAGCAGCTTGGTTGGACAGGGGGTGAGGACTGAAGCTTTCTTT